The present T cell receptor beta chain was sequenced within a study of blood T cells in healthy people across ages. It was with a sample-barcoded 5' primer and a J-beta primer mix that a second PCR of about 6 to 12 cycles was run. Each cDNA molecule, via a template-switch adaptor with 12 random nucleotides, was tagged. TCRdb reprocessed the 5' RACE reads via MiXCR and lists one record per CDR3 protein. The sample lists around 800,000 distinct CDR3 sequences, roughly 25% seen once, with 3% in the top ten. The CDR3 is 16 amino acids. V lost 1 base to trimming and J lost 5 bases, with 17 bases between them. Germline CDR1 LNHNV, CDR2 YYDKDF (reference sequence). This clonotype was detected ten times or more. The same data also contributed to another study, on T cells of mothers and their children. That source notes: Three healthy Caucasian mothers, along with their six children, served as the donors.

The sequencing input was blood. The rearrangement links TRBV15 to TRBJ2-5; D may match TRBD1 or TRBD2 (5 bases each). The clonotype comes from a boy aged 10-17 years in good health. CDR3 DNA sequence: TGTGCCACCAGCAGAGGACCGAGGGGTGGCCGGGAGACCCAGTACTTC. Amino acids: CATSRGPRGGRETQYF.